These 2 T cell receptor beta chains originate from one sample sequenced in a study of cytotoxic CD8 clonotypes in ibrutinib-treated CLL. Sequenced by immunoSEQ multiplex PCR; TCRdb stores in-frame clones only, minus some. The repertoire holds 270,000 or so clones, with roughly three quarters as singletons. Material: PBMCs, obtained at disease progression, from a patient treated with ibrutinib. These receptors came from a human donor with chronic lymphocytic leukemia.

This clone has only a few counts. J is TRBJ2-1 and V is TRBV5-1; 8 bases agree with TRBD2. This CDR3 spans 15 amino acids. Germline assignment: CDR1 SGHRS and CDR2 YFSETQ. With V trimmed by 7 bases and J by 0 bases, 6 bases remained unmatched. This chain's CDR3 is CASSQSGSSYNEQFF. CDR3 bases: TGCGCCAGCTCCCAAAGCGGGAGCTCCTACAATGAGCAGTTCTTC.

V and J are TRBV19 and TRBJ2-7, with D tentatively TRBD2 (6 bases). V was pared by 6 bases and J by 9 bases, with 12 bases between. Per germline, CDR1 LNHDA and CDR2 SQIVND (reference sequence). The CDR3 extends over 11 amino acids. The CDR3 sequence: CASSVGGPQYF. The CDR3 coding sequence is TGTGCCAGTAGCGTCGGGGGACCGCAGTACTTC.